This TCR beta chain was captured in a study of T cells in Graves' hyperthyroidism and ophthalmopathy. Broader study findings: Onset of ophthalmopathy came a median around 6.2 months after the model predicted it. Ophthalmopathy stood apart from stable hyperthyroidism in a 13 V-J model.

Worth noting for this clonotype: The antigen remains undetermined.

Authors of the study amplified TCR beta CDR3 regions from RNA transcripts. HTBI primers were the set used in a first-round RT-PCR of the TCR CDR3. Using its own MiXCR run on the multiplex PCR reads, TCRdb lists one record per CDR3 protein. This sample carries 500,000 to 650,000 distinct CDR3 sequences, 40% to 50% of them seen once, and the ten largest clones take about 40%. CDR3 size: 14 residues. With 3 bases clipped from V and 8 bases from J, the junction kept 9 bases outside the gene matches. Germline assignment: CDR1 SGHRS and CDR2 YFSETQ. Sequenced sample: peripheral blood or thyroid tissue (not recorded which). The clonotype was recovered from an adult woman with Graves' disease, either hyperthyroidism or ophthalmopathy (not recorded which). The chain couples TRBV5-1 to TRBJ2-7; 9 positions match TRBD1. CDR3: CASSYPGTGRKQYF. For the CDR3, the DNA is TGCGCCAGCAGCTACCCCGGGACAGGGAGGAAGCAGTACTTC.